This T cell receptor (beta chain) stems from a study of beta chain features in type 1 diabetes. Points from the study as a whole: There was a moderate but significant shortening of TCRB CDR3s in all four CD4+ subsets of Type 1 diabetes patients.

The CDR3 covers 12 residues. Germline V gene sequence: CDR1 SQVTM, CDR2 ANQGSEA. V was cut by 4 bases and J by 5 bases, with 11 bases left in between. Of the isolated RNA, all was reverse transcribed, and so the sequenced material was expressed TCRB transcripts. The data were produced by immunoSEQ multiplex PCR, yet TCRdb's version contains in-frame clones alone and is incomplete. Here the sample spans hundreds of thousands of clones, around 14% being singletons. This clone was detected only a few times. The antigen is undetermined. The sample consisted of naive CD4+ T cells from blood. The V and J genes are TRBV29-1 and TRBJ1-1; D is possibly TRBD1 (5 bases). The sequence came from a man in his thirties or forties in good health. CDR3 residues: CSVVGGRTEAFF. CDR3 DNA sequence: TGCAGCGTTGTCGGGGGTCGTACTGAAGCTTTCTTT.